The following is a TCR beta chain sequence with its context. There is no known antigen for this receptor. Within one base of it there is no much larger clone, and no base qualities were kept. The entry originates in a study of shared T cell receptors in the human thymus (dated by TCRdb to the early 2020s). Turning to the overall study: The study examined how the human thymus generates shared, self-reactive T-cell receptor alpha chains.

Trimming takes 5 bases off V and 0 bases off J; junction bases not matched to a gene: 26. The germline V gene encodes CDR1 MNHEY and CDR2 SMNVEV (reference sequence). The cysteine opens and the phenylalanine closes a CDR3 of 24 amino acids. Only the CDR3 region is kept as DNA, spanning 72 bases read in frame from base 1. Libraries were constructed by the immunoSEQ multiplex PCR assay. As stored in TCRdb, this immuneACCESS dataset retains in-frame rearrangements with V and J assigned. A fraction of the clones does not appear; measured against another copy, unresolved V genes explain less than half of the discrepancy, and the remainder lacks a known reason. Counted in this sample were hundreds of thousands of clones; around 87% of them appeared once. The top ten clones comprise about 0.0094% of the sample. This sample was shared with a second study, whose subject was human thymus T cells. Per the second study: In Finland, the donors were immunologically healthy infants who were having open corrective cardiac surgery for congenital heart defects. Thymus tissue was obtained as surgical resects removed during corrective cardiac surgery. Usage of V and J gene segments appeared to be biased in both the thymic and the peripheral blood repertoires. The related research reported highly overlapping thymic TCR repertoires among unrelated individuals. The study described the TCR alpha and beta repertoires in roughly 8 infant thymus samples and a few matching peripheral blood samples. Donor ages ranged from about 6 to 244 days, and the cohort comprised about 6 male and a couple of female infants. After being mechanically released from the tissue, thymocytes were kept at -70 degrees C in pellets of roughly 9.5-32 million cells. A QIAsymphony instrument was used to extract genomic DNA from frozen cell pellets. Using the immunoSEQ multiplex PCR assay, the TCRB and TCRAD loci were amplified from a standardized quantity of quality-controlled genomic DNA. The amplicons covered the V(D)J region and were long enough to include the CDR3 and to identify the V and J genes. The amplicons were sequenced on an Illumina platform via the commercial immunoSEQ service. Primer bias and sequencing errors were corrected as previously described, and TCRAD and TCRB were defined on the basis of the IMGT database. immunoSEQ Analyzer 3.0 and VDJTools were used for repertoire analysis, which covered basic statistics, V/J segment usage, diversity estimates, rarefaction and pairwise overlap. Diversity was estimated using the Chao1, ChaoE, Efron-Thisted, Shannon and inverse Simpson indices, and was also estimated on datasets down-sampled to the size of the smallest sample. Repertoire overlap was determined by strict matching of CDR3 nucleotide sequence, V gene and J gene, and Jaccard-based multidimensional scaling clustering was applied. On average, thymus samples yielded 650,000 to 1,000,000 unique TCRB clonotypes, whereas blood samples yielded roughly 81,000.

Sequenced sample: thymocytes. This sequence was found in a boy younger than two with a congenital heart defect. Donor details come from another sample of the same person, matched by shared clones. This chain joins TRBV27 to TRBJ2-6, with TRBD1 matching 9 junction bases. The nucleotide sequence reads as follows: TGTGCCAGCAGTCGCAGGCACGCGACAGGGGGAAAGTTCGAAAGGTACTCTGGGGCCAACGTCCTGACTTTC. It is translated as CASSRRHATGGKFERYSGANVLTF.